This is a list of T cell receptor beta chains from one sample in a study of early T cells in non-severe SARS-CoV-2 infection. Each CDR3 protein gets one entry after TCRdb re-called the 5' RACE reads with MiXCR. Here the sample spans 75,000 to 90,000 distinct CDR3 sequences, about 15% being singletons. The sample taken for sequencing was whole blood. These receptor sequences come from an adult who was a healthcare worker with PCR-confirmed SARS-CoV-2 infection or an uninfected control (not recorded which). The CDR3 runs from the conserved cysteine through the conserved F or W. The D gene is left open where the match is weak. Clone size, where shown, is once, few, many, or a class for clones that have expanded.

cdr3_nt | cdr3_aa | cdr3_length | clone_size | j_call | d_call | v_call
TGTGCCAGCAGCCCAGGCCGGGCCCATTATAAAGAAGAGACCCAGTACTTC | CASSPGRAHYKEETQYF | 17 | many | TRBJ2-5 | - | TRBV7-6
TGTGCCAGCAGCGAGGAAGGGCCGTATACGCAGTATTTT | CASSEEGPYTQYF | 13 | few | TRBJ2-3 | - | TRBV9
TGTGCCAGCAGAAGCGGGGGTCTCGGATACGCAACTAATGAAAAACTGTTTTTT | CASRSGGLGYATNEKLFF | 18 | many | TRBJ1-4 | - | TRBV4-2
TGTGCCAGCAGCTTAGCGTTGGGGGCCGGGGCCAACGTCCTGACTTTC | CASSLALGAGANVLTF | 16 | few | TRBJ2-6 | - | TRBV7-2
TGTGCCAGCAGTGAAGCGGCAGTATCCTACGAGCAGTACTTC | CASSEAAVSYEQYF | 14 | - | TRBJ2-7 | - | TRBV2
TGCGCCAGCAGCCAAGAACCAGGGCCCTTAGCTAACTATGGCTACACCTTC | CASSQEPGPLANYGYTF | 17 | few | TRBJ1-2 | - | TRBV4-1
TGTGCCAGCAGCCGTCAGACAGGGGCGGCTGGGGCCAACGTCCTGACTTTC | CASSRQTGAAGANVLTF | 17 | - | TRBJ2-6 | TRBD1 | TRBV7-2
TGCGCCAGCAGCTTGAGCGCCTTGAACACTGAAGCTTTCTTT | CASSLSALNTEAFF | 14 | many | TRBJ1-1 | - | TRBV5-1
TGCAGTGCTAGAGATTTGGGGCAAGAGCAGTTCTTC | CSARDLGQEQFF | 12 | few | TRBJ2-1 | - | TRBV20-1
TGTGCCAGCAGTCCCCCAGGTTGGGCTCAGCCCCAGCATTTT | CASSPPGWAQPQHF | 14 | many | TRBJ1-5 | - | TRBV12-3/TRBV12-4
TGTGCCAGCAGCCCCGGAGTACAGGATACGCAGTATTTT | CASSPGVQDTQYF | 13 | - | TRBJ2-3 | - | TRBV11-3
TGCAGTGCTCTATCCCCTTACGAGCAGTACTTC | CSALSPYEQYF | 11 | few | TRBJ2-7 | - | TRBV20-1
TGTGCCAGCAGTCTCGACAGGGTAGGAGATACGCAGTATTTT | CASSLDRVGDTQYF | 14 | - | TRBJ2-3 | TRBD1 | TRBV6-5
TGTGCCAGCAGCCAAGGGACCAGCGGGTTGAGGAATGAGCAGTTCTTC | CASSQGTSGLRNEQFF | 16 | - | TRBJ2-1 | - | TRBV3-1
TGTGCCAGTTACCAGGTCGGGGGTACCTACGAGCAGTACTTC | CASYQVGGTYEQYF | 14 | many | TRBJ2-7 | - | TRBV28
TGTGCCAGCAGCGACAGCTACACAGATACGCAGTATTTT | CASSDSYTDTQYF | 13 | few | TRBJ2-3 | - | TRBV7-2
TGTGCCAGCAGCCTTATACAGGGGAACACTGAAGCTTTCTTT | CASSLIQGNTEAFF | 14 | few | TRBJ1-1 | - | TRBV5-8
TGTGCCAGCAGCTACATCCAGGGGGCGCATTCACCCCTCCACTTT | CASSYIQGAHSPLHF | 15 | few | TRBJ1-6 | TRBD1 | TRBV7-2
TGCGCCAGCAGCCCCTTGTTTGCGGATTCTAGCACAGATACGCAGTATTTT | CASSPLFADSSTDTQYF | 17 | - | TRBJ2-3 | - | TRBV4-3
TGTGCCAGCAGCCCTAGCGCTAACTATGGCTACACCTTC | CASSPSANYGYTF | 13 | - | TRBJ1-2 | - | TRBV3-1
TGTGCCAGCAGTAACGGGGCCTTCTCTGGAAACACCATATATTTT | CASSNGAFSGNTIYF | 15 | - | TRBJ1-3 | - | TRBV6-1
TGTGCCAGCAGCCGACAGGGCTGGGGACACGAGACCCAGTACTTC | CASSRQGWGHETQYF | 15 | - | TRBJ2-5 | TRBD1 | TRBV6-5
TGTGCCAGCAGTTTTTCTCAGGTCACTGAAGCTTTCTTT | CASSFSQVTEAFF | 13 | - | TRBJ1-1 | - | TRBV27
TGCAGTGGGACAGAGATAAATGAGCAGTTCTTC | CSGTEINEQFF | 11 | many | TRBJ2-1 | - | TRBV20-1
TGTGCCAGTAGTATCGGCGGGCGCTCCTACAATGAGCAGTTCTTC | CASSIGGRSYNEQFF | 15 | few | TRBJ2-1 | - | TRBV19
TGCAGTGCTAGGGAGACAGGGGGGAATCAGCCCCAGCATTTT | CSARETGGNQPQHF | 14 | few | TRBJ1-5 | TRBD1 | TRBV20-1
TGTGCCAGCAGTTTAGTAGGGGAAGCTTTCTTT | CASSLVGEAFF | 11 | - | TRBJ1-1 | - | TRBV12-3/TRBV12-4
TGTGCCACCCCCCTTGGGCTGAACACTGAAGCTTTCTTT | CATPLGLNTEAFF | 13 | - | TRBJ1-1 | - | TRBV11-1
TGTGCCAGCAGCAAAGGGGCCTTGCGGCGGGAGTCTGACGAGCAGTTCTTC | CASSKGALRRESDEQFF | 17 | - | TRBJ2-1 | - | TRBV21-1
TGCAGTGCTAAAGGGCGCCTCCTAACAGATACGCAGTATTTT | CSAKGRLLTDTQYF | 14 | few | TRBJ2-3 | - | TRBV20-1
TGTGCCAGCAGCCAAGGACTGACTTGGTACGAGCAGTACTTC | CASSQGLTWYEQYF | 14 | few | TRBJ2-7 | - | TRBV5-6
TGTGCCAGCAGTTTGGGCAGGACCCTCTCTGTTGGCACCGGGGAGCTGTTTTTT | CASSLGRTLSVGTGELFF | 18 | few | TRBJ2-2 | - | TRBV12-3/TRBV12-4
TGTGCCAGCAGAGCGGGACAGGGGATAATATATTCACCCCTCCACTTT | CASRAGQGIIYSPLHF | 16 | few | TRBJ1-6 | TRBD1 | TRBV28
TGTGCCAGCAGTCGAAGGGACAATGAGCAGTTCTTC | CASSRRDNEQFF | 12 | - | TRBJ2-1 | - | TRBV6-2/TRBV6-3
TGTGCCAGCAGGCCGGGCGGGTTACTCACGAACACCGGGGAGCTGTTTTTT | CASRPGGLLTNTGELFF | 17 | - | TRBJ2-2 | - | TRBV6-6
TGCAGCGTTGGGAGGGGCAGGGGCACTGAAGCTTTCTTT | CSVGRGRGTEAFF | 13 | - | TRBJ1-1 | - | TRBV29-1
TGTGCCAGCAGCGACGACAGGAACCAAGAGACCCAGTACTTC | CASSDDRNQETQYF | 14 | - | TRBJ2-5 | - | TRBV13
TGTGCCAGCAGCTTTTGGGATACCTACGAGCAGTACTTC | CASSFWDTYEQYF | 13 | few | TRBJ2-7 | - | TRBV5-6
TGTGCCAGCAGTGGGGGTACGGATGGCGGTGGCTACACCTTC | CASSGGTDGGGYTF | 14 | many | TRBJ1-2 | - | TRBV6-5
TGTGCCAGCAGCCAAGACGGGAGGGAAGGCAATCAGCCCCAGCATTTT | CASSQDGREGNQPQHF | 16 | - | TRBJ1-5 | - | TRBV4-2
TGCGCCAGCAGCTCGGAGGGCCCCAAGAGCACAGATACGCAGTATTTT | CASSSEGPKSTDTQYF | 16 | - | TRBJ2-3 | - | TRBV5-1
TGCGCCAGCAGCCGGGAGTCGAGCTCCTATAATTCACCCCTCCACTTT | CASSRESSSYNSPLHF | 16 | few | TRBJ1-6 | - | TRBV4-1
TGTGCCAGCTTCCCCTCAAGACAGGACCTCTCTGGGGCCAACGTCCTGACTTTC | CASFPSRQDLSGANVLTF | 18 | - | TRBJ2-6 | - | TRBV12-3/TRBV12-4
TGTGCCAGCAGCCCCTCCTGGCGGGAGGAGGACACCGGGGAGCTGTTTTTT | CASSPSWREEDTGELFF | 17 | - | TRBJ2-2 | TRBD2 | TRBV28
TGTGCCAGCAGTTACTCGGGACTGTACCGCTACGAGCAGTACTTC | CASSYSGLYRYEQYF | 15 | - | TRBJ2-7 | - | TRBV6-5
TGTGCCAGCAGCGTAGCTAGCACAGATACGCAGTATTTT | CASSVASTDTQYF | 13 | few | TRBJ2-3 | - | TRBV9
TGTGCCAGCAGTAGCAGGGCTAAAGGCTATGGCTACACCTTC | CASSSRAKGYGYTF | 14 | - | TRBJ1-2 | - | TRBV27
TGCAGCGTTGCCCACGGTTACAATGAGCAGTTCTTC | CSVAHGYNEQFF | 12 | few | TRBJ2-1 | - | TRBV29-1
TGCGCCAGCAGCCCCCAAATGAACACTGAAGCTTTCTTT | CASSPQMNTEAFF | 13 | - | TRBJ1-1 | - | TRBV10-2
TGCGCCAGCAGCTTGGCCGCAGCCTACAATGAGCAGTTCTTC | CASSLAAAYNEQFF | 14 | many | TRBJ2-1 | - | TRBV5-1
TGTGCCAGCAGCATAGTCTTCGGACTCCCATTTATGCAGTTCTTC | CASSIVFGLPFMQFF | 15 | - | TRBJ2-1 | - | TRBV7-2
TGTGCCAGCAGCTTGACTAGTTCAGATACGCAGTATTTT | CASSLTSSDTQYF | 13 | few | TRBJ2-3 | - | TRBV11-3
TGTGCCATATACCCCCGGGGTAGGCGCGACGAGCAGTACTTC | CAIYPRGRRDEQYF | 14 | - | TRBJ2-7 | - | TRBV9
TGCAGCGTTGTACGCCCCCTGAACACTGAAGCTTTCTTT | CSVVRPLNTEAFF | 13 | few | TRBJ1-1 | - | TRBV29-1
TGTGCCAGCAGATTAGCAGGGATGTCTGGGGAGCTGTTTTTT | CASRLAGMSGELFF | 14 | - | TRBJ2-2 | - | TRBV7-7
TGTGCCAGCAGCTTAGCCGACAGGGCCCACGAGCAGTACTTC | CASSLADRAHEQYF | 14 | few | TRBJ2-7 | TRBD1 | TRBV7-9
TGTGCCAGCAGCACTACCCCGGGACTAGCGGGCGAGCAGTACTTC | CASSTTPGLAGEQYF | 15 | many | TRBJ2-7 | TRBD2 | TRBV7-2
TGTGCCAGCGGCGTCAGACCCGGGGAGCTGTTTTTT | CASGVRPGELFF | 12 | few | TRBJ2-2 | - | TRBV11-2
TGTGCCACCAGCAGAGATGGAAAGGGAACAGCTTTCTTT | CATSRDGKGTAFF | 13 | many | TRBJ1-1 | - | TRBV15